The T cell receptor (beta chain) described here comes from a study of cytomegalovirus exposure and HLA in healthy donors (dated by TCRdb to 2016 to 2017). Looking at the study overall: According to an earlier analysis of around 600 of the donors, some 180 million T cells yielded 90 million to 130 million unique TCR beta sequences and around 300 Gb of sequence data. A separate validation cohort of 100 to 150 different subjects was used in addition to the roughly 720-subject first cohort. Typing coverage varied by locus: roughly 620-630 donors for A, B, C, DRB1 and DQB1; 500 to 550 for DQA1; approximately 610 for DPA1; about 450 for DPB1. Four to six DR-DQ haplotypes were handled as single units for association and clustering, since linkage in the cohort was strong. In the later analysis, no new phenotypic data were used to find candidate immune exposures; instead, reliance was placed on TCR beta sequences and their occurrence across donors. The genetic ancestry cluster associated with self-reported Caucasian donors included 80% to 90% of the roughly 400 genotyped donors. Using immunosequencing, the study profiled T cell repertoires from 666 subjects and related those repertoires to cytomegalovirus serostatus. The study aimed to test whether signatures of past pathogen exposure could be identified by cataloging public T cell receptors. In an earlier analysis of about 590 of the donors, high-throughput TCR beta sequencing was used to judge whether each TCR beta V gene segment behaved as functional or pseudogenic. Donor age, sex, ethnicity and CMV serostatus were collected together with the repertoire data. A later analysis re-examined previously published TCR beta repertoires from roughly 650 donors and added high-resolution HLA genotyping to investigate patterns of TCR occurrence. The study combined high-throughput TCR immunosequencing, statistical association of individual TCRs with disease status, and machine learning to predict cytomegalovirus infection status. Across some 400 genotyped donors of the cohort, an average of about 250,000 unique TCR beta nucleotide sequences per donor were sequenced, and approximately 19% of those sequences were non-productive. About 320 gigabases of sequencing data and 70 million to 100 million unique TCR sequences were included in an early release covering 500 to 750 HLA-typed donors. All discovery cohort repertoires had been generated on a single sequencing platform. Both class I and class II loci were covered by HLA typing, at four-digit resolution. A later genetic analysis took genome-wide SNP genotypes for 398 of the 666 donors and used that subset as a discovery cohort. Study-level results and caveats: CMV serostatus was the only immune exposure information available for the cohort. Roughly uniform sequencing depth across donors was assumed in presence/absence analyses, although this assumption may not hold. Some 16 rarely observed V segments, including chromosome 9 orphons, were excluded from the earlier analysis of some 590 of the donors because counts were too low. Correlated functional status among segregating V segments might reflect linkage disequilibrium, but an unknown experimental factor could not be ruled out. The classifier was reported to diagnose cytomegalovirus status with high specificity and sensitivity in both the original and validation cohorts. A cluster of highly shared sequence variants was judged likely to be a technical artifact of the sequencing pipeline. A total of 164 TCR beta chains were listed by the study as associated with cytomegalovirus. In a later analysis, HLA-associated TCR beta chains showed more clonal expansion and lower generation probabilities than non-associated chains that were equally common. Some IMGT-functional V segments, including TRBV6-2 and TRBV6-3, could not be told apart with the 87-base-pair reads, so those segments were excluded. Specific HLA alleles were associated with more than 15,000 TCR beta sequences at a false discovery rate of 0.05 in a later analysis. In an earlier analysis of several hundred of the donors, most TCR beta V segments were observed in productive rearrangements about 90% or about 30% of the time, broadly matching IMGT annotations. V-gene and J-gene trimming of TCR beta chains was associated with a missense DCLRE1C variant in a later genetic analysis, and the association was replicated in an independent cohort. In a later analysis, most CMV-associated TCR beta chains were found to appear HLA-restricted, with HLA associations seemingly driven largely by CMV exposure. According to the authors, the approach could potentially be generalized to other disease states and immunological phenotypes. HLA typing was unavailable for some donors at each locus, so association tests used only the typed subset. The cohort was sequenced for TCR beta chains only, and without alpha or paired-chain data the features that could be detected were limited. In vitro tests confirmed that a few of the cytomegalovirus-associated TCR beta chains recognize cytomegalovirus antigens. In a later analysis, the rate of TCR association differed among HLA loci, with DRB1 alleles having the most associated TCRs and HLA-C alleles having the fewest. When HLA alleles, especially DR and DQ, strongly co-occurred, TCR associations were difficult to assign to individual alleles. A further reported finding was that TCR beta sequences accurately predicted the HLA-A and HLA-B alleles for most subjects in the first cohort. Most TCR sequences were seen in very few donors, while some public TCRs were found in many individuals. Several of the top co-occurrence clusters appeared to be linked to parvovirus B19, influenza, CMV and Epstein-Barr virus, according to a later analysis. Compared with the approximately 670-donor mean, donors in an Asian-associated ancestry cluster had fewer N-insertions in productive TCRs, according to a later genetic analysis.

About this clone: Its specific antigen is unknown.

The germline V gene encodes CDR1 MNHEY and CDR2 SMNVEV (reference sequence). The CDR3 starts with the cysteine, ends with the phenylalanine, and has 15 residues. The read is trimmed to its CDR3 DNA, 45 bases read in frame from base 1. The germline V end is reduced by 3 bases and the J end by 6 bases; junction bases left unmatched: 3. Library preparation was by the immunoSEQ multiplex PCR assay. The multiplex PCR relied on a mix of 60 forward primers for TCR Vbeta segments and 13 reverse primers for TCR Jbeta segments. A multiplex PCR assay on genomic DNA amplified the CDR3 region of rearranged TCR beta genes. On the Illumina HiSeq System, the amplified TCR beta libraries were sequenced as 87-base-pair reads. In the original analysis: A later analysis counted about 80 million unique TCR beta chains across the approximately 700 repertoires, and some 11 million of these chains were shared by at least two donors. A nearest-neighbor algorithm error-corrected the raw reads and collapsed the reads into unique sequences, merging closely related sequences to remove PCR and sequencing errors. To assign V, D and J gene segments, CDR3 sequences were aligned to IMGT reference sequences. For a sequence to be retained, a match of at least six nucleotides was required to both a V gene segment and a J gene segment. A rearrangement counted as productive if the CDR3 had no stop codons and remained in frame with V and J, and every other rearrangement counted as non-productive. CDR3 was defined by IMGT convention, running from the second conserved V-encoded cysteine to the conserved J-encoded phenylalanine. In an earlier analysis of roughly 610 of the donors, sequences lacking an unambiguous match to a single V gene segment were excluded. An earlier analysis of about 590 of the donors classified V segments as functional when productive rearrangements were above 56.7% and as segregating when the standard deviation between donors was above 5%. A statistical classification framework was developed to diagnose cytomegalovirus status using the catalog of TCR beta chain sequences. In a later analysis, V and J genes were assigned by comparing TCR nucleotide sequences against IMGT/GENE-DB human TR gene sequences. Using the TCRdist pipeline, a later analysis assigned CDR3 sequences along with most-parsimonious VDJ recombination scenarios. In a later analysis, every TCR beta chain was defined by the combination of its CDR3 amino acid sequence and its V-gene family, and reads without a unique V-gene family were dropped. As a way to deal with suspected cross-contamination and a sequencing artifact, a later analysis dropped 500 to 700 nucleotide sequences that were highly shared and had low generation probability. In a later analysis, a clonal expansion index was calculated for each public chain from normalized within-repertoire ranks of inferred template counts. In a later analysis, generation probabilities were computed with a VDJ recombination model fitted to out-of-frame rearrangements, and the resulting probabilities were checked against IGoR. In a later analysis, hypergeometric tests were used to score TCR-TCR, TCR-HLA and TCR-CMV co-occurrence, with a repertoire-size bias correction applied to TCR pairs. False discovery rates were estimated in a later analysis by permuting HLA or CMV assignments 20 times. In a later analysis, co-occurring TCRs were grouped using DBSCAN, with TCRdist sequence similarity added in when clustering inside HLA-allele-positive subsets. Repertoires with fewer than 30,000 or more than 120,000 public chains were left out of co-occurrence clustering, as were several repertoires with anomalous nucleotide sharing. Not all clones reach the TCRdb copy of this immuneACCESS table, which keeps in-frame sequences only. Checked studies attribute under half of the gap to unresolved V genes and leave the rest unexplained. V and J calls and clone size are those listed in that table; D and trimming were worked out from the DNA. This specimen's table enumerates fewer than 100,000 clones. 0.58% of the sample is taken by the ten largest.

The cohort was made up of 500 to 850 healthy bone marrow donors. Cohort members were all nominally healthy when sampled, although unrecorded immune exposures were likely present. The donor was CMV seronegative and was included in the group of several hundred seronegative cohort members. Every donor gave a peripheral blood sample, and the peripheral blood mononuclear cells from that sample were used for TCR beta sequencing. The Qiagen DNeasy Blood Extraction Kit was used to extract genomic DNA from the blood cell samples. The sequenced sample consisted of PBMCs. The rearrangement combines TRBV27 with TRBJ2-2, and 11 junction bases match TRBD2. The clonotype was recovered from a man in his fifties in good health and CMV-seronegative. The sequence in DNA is TGTGCCAGCAGTTTGTTAGCGGGGGGGCCCGGGGAGCTGTTTTTT. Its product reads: CASSLLAGGPGELFF.